This T cell receptor beta chain derives from a study of T cells in Graves' hyperthyroidism and ophthalmopathy. Researchers took RNA transcripts and amplified the TCR beta CDR3 regions from them. First-round RT-PCR with HTBI primers amplified the TCR CDR3 region. One entry per CDR3 protein, called by TCRdb with MiXCR from the multiplex PCR reads. The data contain some 300,000 distinct CDR3 sequences, 15% to 20% of them singletons. This clonotype showed up just a few times. Antigen: not known. Overall study results and limits: Most clonotypes expanded in the thyroid (above 0.001) were also present in blood.

CDR3 length equals 14 residues. Germline loops: CDR1 SGHRS, CDR2 YFSETQ. The V end was cut by 0 bases, the J end by 7 bases, with 14 bases between. The sample consisted of blood. This rearrangement joins TRBV5-1 to TRBJ2-7; tentative D call: TRBD2 (7 bases). This TCR was sampled from a man in his fifties or sixties with Graves' ophthalmopathy. The CDR3 sequence: CASSLGGGAREQYF. For the CDR3, the DNA is TGCGCCAGCAGCTTGGGGGGGGGGGCGCGAGAGCAGTACTTC.